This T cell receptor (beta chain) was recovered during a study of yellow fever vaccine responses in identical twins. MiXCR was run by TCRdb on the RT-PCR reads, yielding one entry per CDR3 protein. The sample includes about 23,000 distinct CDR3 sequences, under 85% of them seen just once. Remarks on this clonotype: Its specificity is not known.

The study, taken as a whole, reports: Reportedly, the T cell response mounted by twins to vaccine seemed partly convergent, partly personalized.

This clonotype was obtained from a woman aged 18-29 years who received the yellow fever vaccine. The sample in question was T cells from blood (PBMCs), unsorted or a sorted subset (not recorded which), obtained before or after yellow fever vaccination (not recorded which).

The CDR3 spells CASSQGTTPISTNEKLFF. In DNA form, the CDR3 reads TGTGCCAGCAGCCAAGGGACGACTCCCATTTCAACTAATGAAAAACTGTTTTTT. This chain joins TRBV3-1 and TRBJ1-4; D remains unclear. The CDR3 extends over 18 amino acids. Germline V gene data show CDR1 as LGHDT and CDR2 as YNNKEL (reference sequence). V lost 1 base to trimming and J lost 0 bases, with 15 bases between them.